A single sample gave rise to the 19 T cell receptor beta chains below, sequenced in a study of CD8 T cells in ankylosing spondylitis. TCRdb analysed the 5' RACE reads with MiXCR anew, one entry per CDR3 protein. The sample holds about 240,000 distinct CDR3 sequences; 8% to 9.5% are singletons and the top ten take under 7.5%. The specimen was blood, either unsorted or a sorted T cell fraction (not recorded which). These receptors were collected from a male donor with ankylosing spondylitis or in good health (not recorded which).

This clonotype has at least ten counts. The chain joins TRBV12-3 or TRBV12-4 to TRBJ1-1; maybe TRBD1 (6 bases). The CDR3 spans 14 residues. With 6 bases removed from V and 4 bases from J, the gap between germline ends came to 15 bases. Here the CDR3 reads CASSPTGQGTEAFF. CDR3 bases: TGTGCCAGCAGCCCCACAGGGCAGGGCACTGAAGCTTTCTTT.

Note on this clonotype: One base away lies a much larger clone, so this may be a sequencing read error. V gene TRBV7-9 combines with J gene TRBJ1-5; possibly TRBD1 for D (5 bases). The V end was cut by 3 bases, the J end by 7 bases, with 16 bases between. The V gene's germline CDR1 is SEHNR and CDR2 FQNEAQ (reference sequence). CDR3 length equals 15 residues. The CDR3 bases are TGTGCCAGCAGCTTGGATCAGGGAATTGGGCAGCCCCAGCATTTT. Protein product: CASSLDQGIGQPQHF.

This clonotype occurred many times. The chain links TRBV5-1 to TRBJ2-1; no clear D gene. The V end lost 4 bases, the J end lost 5 bases, and 10 bases lay between the germline ends. The CDR3 has 13 amino acids. The germline V gene encodes CDR1 SGHRS and CDR2 YFSETQ. DNA of the CDR3: TGCGCCAGCAGCCTGACATTGAACAATGAGCAGTTCTTC. Translated: CASSLTLNNEQFF.

At least ten counts were recorded for this clonotype. J is TRBJ1-2 and V is TRBV5-1, with TRBD1 identical over 7 bases. The germline gives CDR1 SGHRS, CDR2 YFSETQ. This CDR3 region has 15 residues. Trimming cost V 1 base and J 5 bases; bases outside gene matches: 8. DNA of the CDR3: TGCGCCAGCAGCTTGTGGTCAGGGGGGCCGTATGGCTACACCTTC. It encodes CASSLWSGGPYGYTF. Combining the CDR3 with reference TRBV5-1 and TRBJ1-2 gives the whole variable domain KAGVTQTPRYLIKTRGQQVTLSCSPISGHRSVSWYQQTPGQGLQFLFEYFSETQRNKGNFPGRFSGRQFSNSRSEMNVSTLELGDSALYLCASSLWSGGPYGYTFGSGTRLTVV.

Many counts were recorded for this clonotype. The V gene is TRBV2, the J gene TRBJ2-1, with TRBD2 matching over 11 bases. The germline gives CDR1 SNHLY, CDR2 FYNNEI. V dropped 6 bases and J dropped 1; count of bases not matched to a gene: 8. The length of the CDR3 is 17 residues. CDR3 sequence reads: CASSDTSGSYSYNEQFF. CDR3 DNA sequence: TGTGCCAGCAGCGACACTAGCGGGAGCTATTCCTACAATGAGCAGTTCTTC.

The CDR3 sequence: CASSNPGAYGYTF. In DNA form, the CDR3 reads TGCGCCAGCAGTAATCCGGGGGCCTATGGCTACACCTTC. V and J are TRBV5-1 and TRBJ1-2, with D possibly being TRBD1 (6 bases). The CDR3 is made up of 13 amino acids. CDR1 is SGHRS, CDR2 YFSETQ, per germline. V was trimmed by 5 bases and J by 4 bases, leaving 12 bases between them.

V is TRBV7-2 and J is TRBJ2-5; 8 positions match TRBD1. CDR1 is SGHTA, CDR2 FQGNSA, per germline. There are 15 residues in the CDR3. V gave up 0 bases and J gave up 5 bases; unmatched junction bases: 5. The chain's CDR3 is CASSLARGRHETQYF. The CDR3 region has the DNA TGTGCCAGCAGCTTAGCCAGGGGGCGGCATGAGACCCAGTACTTC.

This clonotype was seen at least ten times. This chain uses TRBV7-9 with TRBJ1-4, with 10 positions matching TRBD1. Germline assignment: CDR1 SEHNR and CDR2 FQNEAQ (reference sequence). V dropped 3 bases and J dropped 7; count of bases not matched to a gene: 2. This CDR3 is 14 amino acids long. The CDR3: CASSLGTGVEKLFF. The CDR3, as DNA: TGTGCCAGCAGCTTGGGGACAGGGGTTGAAAAACTGTTTTTT.

In its sample, this clonotype was seen a few times. This chain uses TRBV6-4 with TRBJ2-5; TRBD1 matches at 7 bases. V was pared by 5 bases and J by 5 bases, with 5 bases of the junction left unmatched. This CDR3 spans 13 amino acids. Germline lookup yields CDR1 MRHNA and CDR2 SNTAGT. The DNA for the CDR3 is TGTGCCAGCAGTAACAGGGGTGGGGAGACCCAGTACTTC. It codes for CASSNRGGETQYF.

This clonotype was found many times. This chain links TRBV20-1 with TRBJ1-1; tentatively, D is TRBD1 (5 bases). The germline CDR1 and CDR2 sequences are DFQATT and SNEGSKA (reference sequence). This CDR3 contains 13 residues. The V and J ends lost 4 bases and 6 bases respectively, with 15 bases between them. CDR3 sequence (DNA): TGCAGTGCTAAGTGGGCAGGGAGCGCTGAAGCTTTCTTT. As protein: CSAKWAGSAEAFF.

The genes are TRBV4-3 and TRBJ2-7; D might be TRBD1 (5 bases). The CDR3 sequence is 14 residues long. CDR1 and CDR2 from the germline V gene are LGHNA and YSLEER. Trimming left V 0 bases short and J 5 bases short, with 11 bases between. The CDR3 loop is CASSQDRSGNEQYF. The CDR3 DNA follows: TGCGCCAGCAGCCAAGACAGGTCAGGGAACGAGCAGTACTTC.

This clonotype was counted many times. The chain employs TRBV30 and TRBJ1-5; D unclear. V dropped 0 bases and J dropped 6 bases, with 12 bases sitting between them. Germline V gene data show CDR1 as GTSNPN and CDR2 as SVGIG (reference sequence). The CDR3 totals 14 residues. This CDR3 reads CAWSVLQKFQPQHF. CDR3 nucleotides: TGTGCCTGGAGTGTTTTGCAGAAATTTCAGCCCCAGCATTTT. Looking up the rest from reference TRBV30 and TRBJ1-5 gives the full variable domain: SQTIHQWPATLVQPVGSPLSLECTVEGTSNPNLYWYRQAAGRGLQLLFYSVGIGQISSEVPQNLSASRPQDRQFILSSKKLLLSDSGFYLCAWSVLQKFQPQHFGDGTRLSIL.

This clonotype occurred many times. The rearrangement links TRBV19 to TRBJ2-5; 10 bases agree with TRBD2. Trimming removed 2 bases from V and 0 bases from J; junction bases left unmatched: 0. This CDR3 contains 15 residues. The germline CDR1 and CDR2 sequences are LNHDA and SQIVND (reference sequence). The CDR3, as DNA: TGTGCCAGTAGTATAACTAGCGGGAACCAAGAGACCCAGTACTTC. Its translation: CASSITSGNQETQYF.

In the case of this clonotype: Because the CDR3's place on the DNA is in doubt, the DNA is left out and the CDR3 is given as listed by TCRdb. This rearrangement joins TRBV11-1 to TRBJ2-5; the table names TRBD2, a call not compared with the DNA. CDR1 SGHAT and CDR2 FQDESV come from the germline V gene (reference sequence). From its first to its last residue, the CDR3 has 21 amino acids. CDR3 residues: CASSAKEGGPVLRAAGEAQYF.

This clonotype was recorded many times. V gene TRBV3-1 combines with J gene TRBJ2-2; D might be TRBD1 (6 bases). Germline CDR1 reads LGHDT; CDR2 reads YNNKEL (reference sequence). The V end was cut by 0 bases, the J end by 5 bases, with 10 bases between. The CDR3 length is 15 residues. CDR3 sequence (DNA): TGTGCCAGCAGCCAAGATCTAGGGGGTACCGGGGAGCTGTTTTTT. As protein: CASSQDLGGTGELFF.

In this sample, this clonotype turned up a few times. V is TRBV29-1 and J is TRBJ2-7; 7 bases line up with TRBD1. The CDR3 is 14 amino acids. V lost 3 bases and J lost 3; bases outside the gene matches: 8. Germline lookup yields CDR1 SQVTM and CDR2 ANQGSEA. The CDR3 DNA sequence: TGCAGCGTTGACGGCGGACAGGTAGACTACGAGCAGTACTTC. Protein sequence: CSVDGGQVDYEQYF.

This clonotype was counted ten times or more. The chain carries TRBV29-1 and TRBJ2-3; 10 positions agree with TRBD2. This CDR3 has 14 amino acids. V gave up 3 bases and J gave up 4 bases; unmatched junction bases: 4. From germline, CDR1 is SQVTM and CDR2 ANQGSEA. Here the CDR3 DNA reads TGCAGCGTTGAGGCTAGCGGGAGTTCAGATACGCAGTATTTT. Translation: CSVEASGSSDTQYF.

This clonotype was observed a handful of times. Germline and junction disagree at one end, which may indicate a read error. V is TRBV14 and J is TRBJ1-4; tentatively, D is TRBD1 (5 bases). The CDR3 has 11 residues. Germline assignment: CDR1 SGHDN and CDR2 FVKESK. The CDR3: CASSQEGPLVW. In nucleotides, the CDR3 is TGTGCCAGCAGCCAAGAGGGACCTTTGGTGTGG.

This chain uses TRBV12-3 or TRBV12-4 with TRBJ1-2; 9 bases map to TRBD1. This CDR3 has 15 amino acids. V shed 5 bases, J shed 1 base, and the junction held 5 bases outside the gene matches. CDR3 DNA: TGTGCCAGCAGTCCGGGACAGGGTTATAACTATGGCTACACCTTC. Translated: CASSPGQGYNYGYTF.